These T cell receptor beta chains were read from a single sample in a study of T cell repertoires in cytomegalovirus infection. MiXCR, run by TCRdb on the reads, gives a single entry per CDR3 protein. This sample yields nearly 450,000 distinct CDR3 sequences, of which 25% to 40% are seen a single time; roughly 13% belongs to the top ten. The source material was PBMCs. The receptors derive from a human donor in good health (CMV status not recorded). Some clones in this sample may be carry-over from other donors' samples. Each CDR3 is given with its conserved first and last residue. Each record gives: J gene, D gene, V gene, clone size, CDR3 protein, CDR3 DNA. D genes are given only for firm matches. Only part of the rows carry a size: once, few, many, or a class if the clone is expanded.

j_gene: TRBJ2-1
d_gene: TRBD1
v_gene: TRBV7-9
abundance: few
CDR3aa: CASSTPLGGMDEQFF
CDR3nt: TGTGCCAGCAGCACACCTTTAGGGGGCATGGATGAGCAGTTCTTC

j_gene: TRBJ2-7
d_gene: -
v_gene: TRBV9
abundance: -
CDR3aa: CASARTTYEQYF
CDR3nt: TGTGCCAGCGCGAGGACCACCTACGAGCAGTACTTC

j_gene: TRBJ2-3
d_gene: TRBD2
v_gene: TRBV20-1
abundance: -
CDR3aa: CSATFLSGGSTDTQYF
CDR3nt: TGCAGTGCAACCTTCCTTAGCGGGGGGTCCACAGATACGCAGTATTTT

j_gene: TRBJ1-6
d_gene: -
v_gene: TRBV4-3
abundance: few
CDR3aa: CASSQGDLAGTYNSPLHF
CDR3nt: TGCGCCAGCAGCCAAGGAGACCTGGCGGGCACCTATAATTCACCCCTCCACTTT

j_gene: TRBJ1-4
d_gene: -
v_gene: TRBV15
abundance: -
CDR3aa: CATSPTSRDNEKLFF
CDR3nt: TGTGCCACCAGCCCTACTTCAAGAGATAATGAAAAACTGTTTTTT

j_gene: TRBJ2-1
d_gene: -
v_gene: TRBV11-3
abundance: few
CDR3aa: CASSPANYNEQFF
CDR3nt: TGTGCCAGCAGCCCGGCCAACTACAATGAGCAGTTCTTC

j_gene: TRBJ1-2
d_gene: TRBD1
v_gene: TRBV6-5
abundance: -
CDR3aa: CASSYSDRANYGYTF
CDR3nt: TGTGCCAGCAGTTACTCCGACAGGGCGAACTATGGCTACACCTTC

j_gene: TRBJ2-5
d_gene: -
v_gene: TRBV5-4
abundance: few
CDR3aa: CASSLGPGTIFRETQYF
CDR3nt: TGTGCCAGCAGCTTGGGCCCCGGGACAATTTTTAGGGAGACCCAGTACTTC

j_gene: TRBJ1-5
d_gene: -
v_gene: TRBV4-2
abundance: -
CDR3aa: CASSQDGQPDQPQHF
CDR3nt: TGTGCCAGCAGCCAAGATGGGCAGCCCGATCAGCCCCAGCATTTT

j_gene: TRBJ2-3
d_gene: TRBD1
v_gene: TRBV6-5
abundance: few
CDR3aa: CASSSDREGTDTQYF
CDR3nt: TGTGCCAGCAGTTCGGACAGGGAAGGGACAGATACGCAGTATTTT

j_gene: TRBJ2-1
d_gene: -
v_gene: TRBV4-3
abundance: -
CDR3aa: CASSQTGPTREHFF
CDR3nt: TGCGCCAGCAGCCAAACAGGTCCCACTCGGGAGCATTTCTTC

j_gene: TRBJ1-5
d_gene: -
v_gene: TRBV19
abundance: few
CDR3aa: CASSKGQGANQPQHF
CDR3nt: TGTGCCAGTAGTAAAGGTCAGGGTGCCAATCAGCCCCAGCATTTT

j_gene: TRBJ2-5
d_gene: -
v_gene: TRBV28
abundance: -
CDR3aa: CASSSLFRSQETQYF
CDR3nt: TGTGCCAGCAGTTCGCTTTTTAGGTCTCAAGAGACCCAGTACTTC

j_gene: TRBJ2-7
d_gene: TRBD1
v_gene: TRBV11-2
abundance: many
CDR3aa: CASSLEDRGYEQYF
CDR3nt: TGTGCCAGCAGCTTAGAGGACAGGGGCTACGAGCAGTACTTC

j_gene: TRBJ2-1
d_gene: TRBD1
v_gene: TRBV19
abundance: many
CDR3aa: CASQMTGLLNEQFF
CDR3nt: TGTGCCAGCCAGATGACAGGGCTTCTCAATGAGCAGTTCTTC

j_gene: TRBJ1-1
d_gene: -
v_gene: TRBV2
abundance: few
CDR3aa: CASTHVPTEAFF
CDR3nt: TGTGCCAGCACACACGTTCCCACTGAAGCTTTCTTT

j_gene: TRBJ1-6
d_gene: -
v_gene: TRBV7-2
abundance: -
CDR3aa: CASSLVIRGINSPLHF
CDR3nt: TGTGCCAGCAGCTTGGTTATCAGGGGAATTAATTCACCCCTCCACTTT

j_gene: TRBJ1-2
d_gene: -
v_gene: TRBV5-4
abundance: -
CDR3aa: CASSSPLRNGYTF
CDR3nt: TGTGCCAGCAGCTCCCCCCTCCGGAATGGCTACACCTTC

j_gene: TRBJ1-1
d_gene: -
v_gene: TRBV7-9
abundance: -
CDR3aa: CASSLTPGGNTEAFF
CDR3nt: TGTGCCAGCAGCCTAACCCCAGGAGGGAACACTGAAGCTTTCTTT

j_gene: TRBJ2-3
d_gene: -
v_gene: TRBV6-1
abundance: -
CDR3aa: CASSDPPMGDDTQYF
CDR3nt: TGTGCCAGCAGTGACCCTCCGATGGGGGACGATACGCAGTATTTT

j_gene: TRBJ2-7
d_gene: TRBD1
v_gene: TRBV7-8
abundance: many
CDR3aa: CASSFGTGPSYEQYF
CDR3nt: TGTGCCAGCAGCTTCGGGACAGGGCCCTCCTACGAGCAGTACTTC

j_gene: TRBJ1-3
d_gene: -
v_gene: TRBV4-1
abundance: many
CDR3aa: CASSQAGQAGNTIYF
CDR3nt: TGCGCCAGCAGCCAAGCGGGACAAGCTGGAAACACCATATATTTT

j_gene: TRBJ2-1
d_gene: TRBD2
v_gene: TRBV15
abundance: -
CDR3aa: CATSSPGTSGGDYEQFF
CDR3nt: TGTGCCACCAGCAGTCCCGGGACTAGCGGGGGGGATTATGAGCAGTTCTTC

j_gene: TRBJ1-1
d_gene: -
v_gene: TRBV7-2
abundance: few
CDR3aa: CASSSGAEAFF
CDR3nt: TGTGCCAGCAGTTCCGGGGCCGAAGCTTTCTTT

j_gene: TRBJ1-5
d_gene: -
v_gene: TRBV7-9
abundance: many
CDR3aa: CASSPPGTNQPQHF
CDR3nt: TGTGCCAGCAGCCCGCCCGGGACCAATCAGCCCCAGCATTTT

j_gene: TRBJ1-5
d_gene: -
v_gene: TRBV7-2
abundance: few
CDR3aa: CASSLEVGQNQPQHF
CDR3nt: TGTGCCAGCAGCTTAGAGGTAGGGCAGAATCAGCCCCAGCATTTT

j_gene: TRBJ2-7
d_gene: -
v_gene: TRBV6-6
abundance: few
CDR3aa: CASSYDKSYEQYF
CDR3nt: TGTGCCAGCAGTTACGACAAGAGCTACGAGCAGTACTTC

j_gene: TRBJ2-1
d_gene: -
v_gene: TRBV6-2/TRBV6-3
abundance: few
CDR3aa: CASSYTPPGVGDYNEQFF
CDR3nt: TGTGCCAGCAGTTACACTCCCCCGGGAGTGGGGGACTACAATGAGCAGTTCTTC

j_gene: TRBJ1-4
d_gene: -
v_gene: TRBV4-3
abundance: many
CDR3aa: CASSLTGANEKLFF
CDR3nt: TGCGCCAGCAGCCTGACTGGGGCTAATGAAAAACTGTTTTTT

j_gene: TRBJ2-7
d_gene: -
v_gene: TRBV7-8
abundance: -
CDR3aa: CASSLVPILGRAAYDQYF
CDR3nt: TGTGCCAGCAGCTTAGTCCCCATCCTGGGACGAGCGGCGTACGATCAGTACTTC

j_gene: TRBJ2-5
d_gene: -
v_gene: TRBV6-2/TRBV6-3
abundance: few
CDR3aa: CASSYSSRTSGETQYF
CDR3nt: TGTGCCAGCAGTTACTCGAGCCGGACCTCGGGGGAGACCCAGTACTTC

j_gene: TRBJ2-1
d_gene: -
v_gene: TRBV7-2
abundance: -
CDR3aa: CSISPLGRVLNEQFF
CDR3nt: TGTTCCATCAGCCCCTTGGGCAGGGTGTTAAATGAGCAGTTCTTC

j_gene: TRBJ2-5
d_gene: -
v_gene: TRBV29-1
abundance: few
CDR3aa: CSVEFSGAQYF
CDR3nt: TGCAGCGTTGAATTTTCAGGGGCCCAGTACTTC

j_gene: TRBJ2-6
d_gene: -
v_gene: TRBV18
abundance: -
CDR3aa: CASSPPSSGANVLTF
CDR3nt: TGTGCCAGCTCACCACCTTCTTCTGGGGCCAACGTCCTGACTTTC

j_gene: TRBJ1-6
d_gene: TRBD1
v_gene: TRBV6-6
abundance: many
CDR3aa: CASTRGQGGYNSPLHF
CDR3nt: TGTGCCAGCACGAGAGGACAGGGAGGATATAATTCACCCCTCCACTTT

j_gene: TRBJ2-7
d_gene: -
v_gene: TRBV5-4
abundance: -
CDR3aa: CASSPDLSGDYEQYF
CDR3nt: TGTGCCAGCAGCCCCGACCTTAGCGGAGACTACGAGCAGTACTTC

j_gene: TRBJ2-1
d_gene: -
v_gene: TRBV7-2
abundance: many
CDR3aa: CASSLERGRYNEQFF
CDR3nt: TGTGCCAGCAGCTTAGAGAGGGGGAGATACAATGAGCAGTTCTTC

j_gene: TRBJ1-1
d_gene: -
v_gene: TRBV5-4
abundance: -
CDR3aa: CASSLGQNMNTEAFF
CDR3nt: TGTGCCAGCAGCTTGGGGCAGAATATGAACACTGAAGCTTTCTTT

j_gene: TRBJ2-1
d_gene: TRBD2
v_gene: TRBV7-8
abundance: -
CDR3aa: CASSPLAGGHEQFF
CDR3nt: TGTGCCAGCAGCCCATTAGCGGGGGGGCATGAGCAGTTCTTC